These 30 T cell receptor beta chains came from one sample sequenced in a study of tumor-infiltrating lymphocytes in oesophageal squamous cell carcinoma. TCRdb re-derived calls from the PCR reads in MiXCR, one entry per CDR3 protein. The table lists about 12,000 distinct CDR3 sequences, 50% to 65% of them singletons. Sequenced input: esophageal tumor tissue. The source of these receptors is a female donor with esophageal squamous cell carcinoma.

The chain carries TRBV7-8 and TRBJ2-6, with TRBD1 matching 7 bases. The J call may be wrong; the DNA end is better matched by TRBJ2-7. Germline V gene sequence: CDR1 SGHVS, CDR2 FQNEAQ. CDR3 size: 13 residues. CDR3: CASSLDRQAEQYF. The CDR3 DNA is TGTGCCAGCAGCTTGGACAGGCAGGCTGAGCAGTACTTC.

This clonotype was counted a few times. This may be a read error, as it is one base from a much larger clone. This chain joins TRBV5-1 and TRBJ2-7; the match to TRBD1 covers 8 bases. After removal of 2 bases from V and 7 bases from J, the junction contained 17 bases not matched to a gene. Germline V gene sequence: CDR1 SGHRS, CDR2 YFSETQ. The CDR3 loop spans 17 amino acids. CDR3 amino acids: CASSFRTGTSAYNEQYF. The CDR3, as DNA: TGCGCCAGCAGCTTCCGGACAGGGACCAGCGCCTACAATGAGCAGTACTTC.

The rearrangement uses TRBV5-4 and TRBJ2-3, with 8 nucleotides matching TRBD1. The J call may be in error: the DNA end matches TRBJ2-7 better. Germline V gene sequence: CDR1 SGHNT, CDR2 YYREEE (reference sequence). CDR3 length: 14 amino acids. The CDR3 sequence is CASSPGGMTYEQYF. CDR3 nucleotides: TGTGCCAGCAGCCCAGGGGGCATGACCTACGAGCAGTACTTC.

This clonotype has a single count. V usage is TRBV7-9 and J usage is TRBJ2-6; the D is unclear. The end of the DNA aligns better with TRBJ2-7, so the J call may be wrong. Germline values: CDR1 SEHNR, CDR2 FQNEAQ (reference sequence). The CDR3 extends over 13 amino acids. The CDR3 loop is CASSLFSEDEQYF. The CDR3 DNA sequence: TGTGCCAGCAGCTTATTTAGTGAGGACGAGCAGTACTTC.

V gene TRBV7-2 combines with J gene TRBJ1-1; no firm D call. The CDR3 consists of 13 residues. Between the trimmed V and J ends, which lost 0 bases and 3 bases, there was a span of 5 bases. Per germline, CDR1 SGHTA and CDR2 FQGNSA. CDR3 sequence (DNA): TGTGCCAGCAGCTTAGCGTCGGACACTGAAGCTTTCTTT. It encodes CASSLASDTEAFF.

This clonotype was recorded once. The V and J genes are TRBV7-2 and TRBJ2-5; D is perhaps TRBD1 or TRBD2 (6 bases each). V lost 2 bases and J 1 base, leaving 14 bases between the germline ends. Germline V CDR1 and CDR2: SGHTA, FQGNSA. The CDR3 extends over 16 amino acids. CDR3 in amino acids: CASSLIGGRPQETQYF. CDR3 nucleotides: TGTGCCAGCAGCTTAATCGGGGGCAGGCCCCAAGAGACCCAGTACTTC.

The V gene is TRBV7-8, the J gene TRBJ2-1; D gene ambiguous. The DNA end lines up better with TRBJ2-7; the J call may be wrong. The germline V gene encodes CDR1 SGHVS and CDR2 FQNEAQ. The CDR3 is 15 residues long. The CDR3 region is CASSFGPLVGYEQYF. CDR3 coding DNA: TGTGCCAGCAGCTTCGGACCACTCGTCGGGTACGAGCAGTACTTC.

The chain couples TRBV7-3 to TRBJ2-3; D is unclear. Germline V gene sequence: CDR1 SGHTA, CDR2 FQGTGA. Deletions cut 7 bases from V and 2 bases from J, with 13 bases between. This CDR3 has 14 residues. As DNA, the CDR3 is TGTGCCAGCACCGGTGGTGGCAACACAGATACGCAGTATTTT. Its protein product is CASTGGGNTDTQYF.

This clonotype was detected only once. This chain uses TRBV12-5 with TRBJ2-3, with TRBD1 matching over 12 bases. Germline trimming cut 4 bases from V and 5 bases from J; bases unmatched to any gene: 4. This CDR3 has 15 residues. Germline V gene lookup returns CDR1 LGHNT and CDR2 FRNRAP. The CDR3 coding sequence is TGTGCTAGTGGTTCGGGACAGGGGGCAAGAGATACGCAGTATTTT. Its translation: CASGSGQGARDTQYF.

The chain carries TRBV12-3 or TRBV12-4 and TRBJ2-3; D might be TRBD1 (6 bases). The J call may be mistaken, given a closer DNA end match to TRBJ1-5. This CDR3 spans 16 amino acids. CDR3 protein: CASSPRDTYSNQPQHF. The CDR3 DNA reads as TGTGCCAGCAGCCCCCGGGACACATATAGCAATCAGCCCCAGCATTTT.

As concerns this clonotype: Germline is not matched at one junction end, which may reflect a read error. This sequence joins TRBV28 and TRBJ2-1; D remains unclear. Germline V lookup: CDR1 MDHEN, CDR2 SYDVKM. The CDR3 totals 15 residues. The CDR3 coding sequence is TGTGCCAGCAGTTTCCCCCCCATCTCCAACAATGAGCAGTTCTTC. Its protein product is CASSFPPISNNEQFF. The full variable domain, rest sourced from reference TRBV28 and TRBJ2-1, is DVKVTQSSRYLVKRTGEKVFLECVQDMDHENMFWYRQDPGLGLRLIYFSYDVKMKEKGDIPEGYSVSREKKERFSLILESASTNQTSMYLCASSFPPISNNEQFFGPGTRLTVL.

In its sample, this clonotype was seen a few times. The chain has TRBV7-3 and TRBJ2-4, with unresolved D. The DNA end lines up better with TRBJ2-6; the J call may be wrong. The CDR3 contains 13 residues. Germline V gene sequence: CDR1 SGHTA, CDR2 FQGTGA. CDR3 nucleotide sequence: TGTGCCAGTTTGGTGTCTGGGGCCAACGTCCTGACTTTC. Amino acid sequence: CASLVSGANVLTF.

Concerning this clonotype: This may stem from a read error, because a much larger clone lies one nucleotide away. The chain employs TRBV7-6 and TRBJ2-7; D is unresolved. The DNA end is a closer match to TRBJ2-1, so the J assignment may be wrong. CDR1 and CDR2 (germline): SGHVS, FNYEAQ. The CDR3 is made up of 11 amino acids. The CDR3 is CASSPGGEQFF. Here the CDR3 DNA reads TGTGCCAGCAGCCCCGGTGGCGAGCAGTTCTTC.

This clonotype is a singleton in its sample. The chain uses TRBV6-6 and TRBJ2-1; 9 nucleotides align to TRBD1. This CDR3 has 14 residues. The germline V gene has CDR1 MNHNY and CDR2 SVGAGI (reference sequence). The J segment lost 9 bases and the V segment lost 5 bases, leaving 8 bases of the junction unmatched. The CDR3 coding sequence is TGTGCCAGCAGTAACGGACAGGGGATGGCTGAGCAGTTCTTC. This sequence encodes CASSNGQGMAEQFF.

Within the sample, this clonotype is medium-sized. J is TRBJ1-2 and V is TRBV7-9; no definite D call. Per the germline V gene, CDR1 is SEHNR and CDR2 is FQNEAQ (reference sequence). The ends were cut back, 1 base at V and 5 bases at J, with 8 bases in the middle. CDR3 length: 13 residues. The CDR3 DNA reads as TGTGCCAGCAGCTTAGGGGAGTGGTATGGCTACACCTTC. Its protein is CASSLGEWYGYTF.

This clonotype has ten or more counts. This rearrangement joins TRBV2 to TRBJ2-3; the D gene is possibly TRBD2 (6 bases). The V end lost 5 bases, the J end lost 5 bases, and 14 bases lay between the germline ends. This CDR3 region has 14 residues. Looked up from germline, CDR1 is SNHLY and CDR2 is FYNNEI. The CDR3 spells CASSPGRWGDTQYF. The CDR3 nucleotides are TGTGCCAGCAGTCCCGGGAGATGGGGAGATACGCAGTATTTT.

The CDR3 loop reads CASSLHPPGTGLEKLFF. CDR3 bases: TGTGCCAGCAGCCTCCACCCCCCCGGGACAGGACTTGAGAAACTGTTTTTT. The V gene is TRBV7-2, the J gene TRBJ1-4, with 8 bases lining up with TRBD1. The CDR3 is 17 amino acids. J lost 11 bases, V lost 5 bases, and 19 bases had no gene match. Germline CDR1 SGHTA, CDR2 FQGNSA.

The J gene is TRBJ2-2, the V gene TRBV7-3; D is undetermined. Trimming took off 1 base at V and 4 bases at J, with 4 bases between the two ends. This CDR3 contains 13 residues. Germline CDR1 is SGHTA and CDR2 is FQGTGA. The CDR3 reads CASSLRPTGELFF. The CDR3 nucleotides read TGTGCCAGCAGCTTAAGGCCCACCGGGGAGCTGTTTTTT.

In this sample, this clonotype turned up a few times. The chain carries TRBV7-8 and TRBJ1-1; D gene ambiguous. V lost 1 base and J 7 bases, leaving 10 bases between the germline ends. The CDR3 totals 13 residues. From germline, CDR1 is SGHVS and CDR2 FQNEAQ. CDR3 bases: TGTGCCAGCAGCTTAGAGTACGGGAATGAAGCTTTCTTT. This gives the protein CASSLEYGNEAFF.

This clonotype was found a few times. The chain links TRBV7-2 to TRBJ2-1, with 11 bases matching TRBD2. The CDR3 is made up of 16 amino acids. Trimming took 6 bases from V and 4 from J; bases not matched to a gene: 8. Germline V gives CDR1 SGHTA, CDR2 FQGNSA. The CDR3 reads CASRNSGRATYNEQFF. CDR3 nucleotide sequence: TGTGCCAGCAGGAATAGCGGGAGGGCCACGTACAATGAGCAGTTCTTC.

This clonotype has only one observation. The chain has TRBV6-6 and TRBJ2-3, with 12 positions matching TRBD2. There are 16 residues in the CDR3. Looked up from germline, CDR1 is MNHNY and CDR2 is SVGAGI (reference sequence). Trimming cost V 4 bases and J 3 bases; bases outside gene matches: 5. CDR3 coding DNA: TGTGCCAGCAGTTCTCGACTAGCGGGAGATACAGATACGCAGTATTTT. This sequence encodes CASSSRLAGDTDTQYF.

DNA for the CDR3: TGTGCCAGCAGCTCAGGACAGGGGGCAAGTGGCTACACCTTC. It is translated as CASSSGQGASGYTF. The chain uses TRBV7-2 and TRBJ1-2; TRBD1 matches at 11 bases. V shed 4 bases, J shed 7 bases, and the junction held 5 bases outside the gene matches. Germline loops: CDR1 SGHTA, CDR2 FQGNSA. The CDR3 has 14 residues.

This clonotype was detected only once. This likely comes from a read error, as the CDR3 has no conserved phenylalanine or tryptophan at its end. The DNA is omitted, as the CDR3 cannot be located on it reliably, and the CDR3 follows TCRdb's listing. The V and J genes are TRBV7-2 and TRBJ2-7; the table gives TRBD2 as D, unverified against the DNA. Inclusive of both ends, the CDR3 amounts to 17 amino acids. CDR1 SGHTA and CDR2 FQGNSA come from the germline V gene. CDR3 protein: CASSSGLVGYNEQFFGN.

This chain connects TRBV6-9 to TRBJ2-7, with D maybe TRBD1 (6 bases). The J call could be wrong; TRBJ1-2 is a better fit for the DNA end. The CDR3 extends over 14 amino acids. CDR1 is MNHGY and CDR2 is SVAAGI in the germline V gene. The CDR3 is CASSLDRANYGYTF. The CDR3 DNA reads TGTGCCAGCAGCTTGGACAGAGCTAACTATGGCTACACCTTC.

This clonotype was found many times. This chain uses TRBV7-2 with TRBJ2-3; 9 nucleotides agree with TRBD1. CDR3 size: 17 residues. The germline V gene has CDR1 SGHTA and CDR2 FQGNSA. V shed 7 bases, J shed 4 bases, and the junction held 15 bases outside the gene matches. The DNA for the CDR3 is TGTGCCAGCACCCAAGGGGGGGGACAGGGAGGTGCAGATACGCAGTATTTT. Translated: CASTQGGGQGGADTQYF.

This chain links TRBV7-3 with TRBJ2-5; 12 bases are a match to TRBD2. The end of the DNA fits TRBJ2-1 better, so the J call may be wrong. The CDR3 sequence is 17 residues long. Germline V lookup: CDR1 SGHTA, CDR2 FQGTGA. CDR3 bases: TGTGCCAGCAGCTTTAAATCCGGACTAGCGGGAAACAATGAGCAGTTCTTC. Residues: CASSFKSGLAGNNEQFF.

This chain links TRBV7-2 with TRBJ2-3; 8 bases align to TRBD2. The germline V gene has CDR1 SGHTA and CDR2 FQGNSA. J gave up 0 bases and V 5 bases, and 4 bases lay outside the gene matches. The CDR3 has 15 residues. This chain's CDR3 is CASSRLATSTDTQYF. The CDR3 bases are TGTGCCAGCAGCCGACTAGCGACTAGCACAGATACGCAGTATTTT.

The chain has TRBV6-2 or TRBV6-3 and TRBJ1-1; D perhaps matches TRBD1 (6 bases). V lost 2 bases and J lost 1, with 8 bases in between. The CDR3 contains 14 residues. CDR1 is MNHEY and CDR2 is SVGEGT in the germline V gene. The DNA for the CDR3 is TGTGCCAGCAGTTACGGGGGGGCGAACACTGAAGCTTTCTTT. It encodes CASSYGGANTEAFF.

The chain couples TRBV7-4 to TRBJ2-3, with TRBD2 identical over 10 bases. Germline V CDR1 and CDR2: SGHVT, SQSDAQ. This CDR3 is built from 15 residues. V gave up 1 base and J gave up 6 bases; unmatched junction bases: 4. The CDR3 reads CASSLVLAGADTQYF. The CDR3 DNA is TGTGCCAGCAGCTTAGTGCTAGCGGGAGCCGATACGCAGTATTTT.

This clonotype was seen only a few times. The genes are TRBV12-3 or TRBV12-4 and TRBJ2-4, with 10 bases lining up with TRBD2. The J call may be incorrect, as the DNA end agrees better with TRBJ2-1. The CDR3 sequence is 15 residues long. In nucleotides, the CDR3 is TGTGCCAGCAGTTTACAAGCGGGAGGGCCGTATGAGCAGTTCTTC. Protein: CASSLQAGGPYEQFF.